Listed here are 18 T cell receptor beta chains from one sample, sequenced in a study of human T cells and chemical hapten exposure. Time point here: patch test 1, 2 weeks after DPC sensitization. Treatment specified: therapeutic diphenylcyclopropenone sensitization with weekly scalp DPC. Via MiXCR, TCRdb re-called the RACE reads, giving one row per CDR3 protein. This table holds under 450,000 distinct CDR3 sequences, roughly 4.8% found once. The specimen comprised whole blood, sampled in connection with sensitization to the hapten diphenylcyclopropenone (DPC). Every receptor here comes from a woman aged 45-65 years with alopecia areata. Some clones in this sample may be carry-over from other donors' samples.

In this sample, this clonotype turned up many times. This chain links TRBV29-1 with TRBJ2-7, with 9 positions matching TRBD2. This CDR3 is built from 14 residues. Germline trimming cut 6 bases from V and 2 bases from J; bases unmatched to any gene: 8. From germline, CDR1 is SQVTM and CDR2 ANQGSEA. The CDR3 DNA follows: TGCAGCGTAGTCAGCGGGGGGACCACCTACGAGCAGTACTTC. Protein product: CSVVSGGTTYEQYF.

In its sample, this clonotype was seen many times. The chain joins TRBV5-6 to TRBJ2-7; D remains unclear. Deletions cut 3 bases from V and 3 bases from J, with 10 bases between. The germline V gene encodes CDR1 SGHDT and CDR2 YYEEEE. This CDR3 comprises 13 residues. The CDR3 spells CASSSPLYYEQYF. In DNA form, the CDR3 reads TGTGCCAGCAGCTCCCCTTTGTACTACGAGCAGTACTTC.

The V and J genes are TRBV5-6 and TRBJ2-1; tentative D call: TRBD2 (6 bases). CDR3 length: 14 residues. Per germline, CDR1 SGHDT and CDR2 YYEEEE. V was clipped by 8 bases and J by 3 bases, with 15 bases between them. The CDR3 is CASGLWGDYNEQFF. In DNA, the CDR3 is TGTGCCAGTGGTCTATGGGGGGACTACAATGAGCAGTTCTTC.

This clonotype has just a few counts. The CDR3 protein is CSGGDTEAFF. In DNA, the CDR3 is TGCAGTGGAGGGGACACTGAAGCTTTCTTT. V and J are TRBV20-1 and TRBJ1-1, with TRBD1 as a possible D gene (5 bases). Per germline, CDR1 DFQATT and CDR2 SNEGSKA (reference sequence). V was pared by 7 bases and J by 3 bases, with 6 bases between. The CDR3 has 10 amino acids.

This chain links TRBV6-5 with TRBJ2-4; D assignment may be TRBD1 or TRBD2 (5 bases each). Germline lookup yields CDR1 MNHEY and CDR2 SVGAGI. This CDR3 comprises 20 residues. V was pared by 6 bases and J by 3 bases, with 30 bases between. The CDR3 reads CASSYDWGSIRETRKNIQYF. The CDR3 DNA sequence: TGTGCCAGCAGCTACGATTGGGGGTCCATTAGGGAGACCCGCAAAAACATTCAGTACTTC.

This clonotype showed up just a few times. The chain couples TRBV7-9 to TRBJ1-1; 7 bases match TRBD1. Germline V gene sequence: CDR1 SEHNR, CDR2 FQNEAQ (reference sequence). V dropped 5 bases and J dropped 4; count of bases not matched to a gene: 7. The CDR3 has 14 amino acids. DNA of the CDR3: TGTGCCAGCAGCGTTGGACAGGTGGGCACTGAAGCTTTCTTT. Amino acid sequence: CASSVGQVGTEAFF.

This rearrangement joins TRBV20-1 to TRBJ2-7, with 10 nucleotides matching TRBD1. This CDR3 spans 12 amino acids. The V gene end was trimmed by 5 bases and the J gene end by 3 bases; junction bases not matched to a gene: 1. The germline gives CDR1 DFQATT, CDR2 SNEGSKA (reference sequence). Written as DNA, the CDR3 is TGCAGTGCTCGGGACAGGGGCTACGAGCAGTACTTC. Encoded protein: CSARDRGYEQYF.

The J gene is TRBJ1-2, the V gene TRBV2; D possibly corresponds to TRBD1 (5 bases). Germline CDR1 is SNHLY and CDR2 is FYNNEI. The CDR3 has 12 amino acids. The V end was cut by 5 bases, the J end by 6 bases, with 10 bases between. The CDR3 DNA sequence: TGTGCCAGCAGTAGACAGCCTGATGGCTACACCTTC. Protein: CASSRQPDGYTF.

This clonotype was seen ten or more times. J is TRBJ2-7 and V is TRBV9; D is unclear. This CDR3 has 12 residues. Germline V gene data show CDR1 as SGDLS and CDR2 as YYNGEE. Trimming pared 4 bases from V and 5 bases from J, leaving 10 bases between. The CDR3 spells CASSPDLNEQYF. CDR3 DNA sequence: TGTGCCAGCAGCCCGGACCTGAACGAGCAGTACTTC. Variable domain in full (rest from reference TRBV9 and TRBJ2-7): DSGVTQTPKHLITATGQRVTLRCSPRSGDLSVYWYQQSLDQGLQFLIQYYNGEERAKGNILERFSAQQFPDLHSELNLSSLELGDSALYFCASSPDLNEQYFGPGTRLTVT.

In its sample, this clonotype was seen many times. The V gene is TRBV20-1, the J gene TRBJ1-5; no firm D call. Trimming took 6 bases from V and 5 from J, leaving 20 bases between them. This CDR3 is 15 amino acids long. CDR1 and CDR2 from the germline V gene are DFQATT and SNEGSKA (reference sequence). The CDR3: CSAPSAVARDQPQHF. As DNA, the CDR3 is TGCAGTGCCCCCTCGGCGGTGGCCCGCGATCAGCCCCAGCATTTT.

This clonotype was seen repeatedly, ten times or more. The rearrangement links TRBV5-1 to TRBJ2-3; TRBD1 agrees at 9 bases. CDR3 size: 15 residues. J lost 1 base, V lost 2 bases, and 2 bases had no gene match. Germline V CDR1 and CDR2: SGHRS, YFSETQ. CDR3 coding DNA: TGCGCCAGCAGCTTTGGACAGGGGCGCACAGATACGCAGTATTTT. Translation: CASSFGQGRTDTQYF.

In this sample, this clonotype turned up a few times. The rearrangement joins TRBV20-1 to TRBJ1-1; weak D call: TRBD1 (6 bases). V lost 1 base to trimming and J lost 3 bases, with 21 bases between them. The CDR3 has 17 amino acids. Germline V gene lookup returns CDR1 DFQATT and CDR2 SNEGSKA (reference sequence). CDR3 protein: CSARVPGGRRVDTEAFF. The CDR3, as DNA: TGCAGTGCTAGAGTCCCGGGGGGGCGGAGGGTTGACACTGAAGCTTTCTTT.

This clonotype was detected ten times or more. The chain couples TRBV7-9 to TRBJ2-3; 7 bases line up with TRBD1. Looked up from germline, CDR1 is SEHNR and CDR2 is FQNEAQ (reference sequence). The CDR3 runs to 15 residues. The V and J ends lost 3 bases and 5 bases, in that order; junction bases with no gene match: 8. The CDR3 coding sequence is TGTGCCAGCAGCTTCAACGGGCAGGGGGTAGATACGCAGTATTTT. This gives the protein CASSFNGQGVDTQYF.

This clonotype was seen at least ten times. The rearrangement uses TRBV5-4 and TRBJ2-4; D unclear. V was pared by 0 bases and J by 0 bases, with 7 bases between. Germline CDR1 and CDR2: SGHNT and YYREEE (reference sequence). This CDR3 is 15 amino acids long. The DNA for the CDR3 is TGTGCCAGCAGCTTGGGGCAGCTAGCCAAAAACATTCAGTACTTC. This gives the protein CASSLGQLAKNIQYF.

This clonotype has just a few counts. The chain uses TRBV2 and TRBJ1-1; D ambiguous. CDR1 is SNHLY, CDR2 FYNNEI, per germline. Trimming stripped 3 bases from V and 4 bases from J, with 12 bases between. This CDR3 has 14 residues. In nucleotides, the CDR3 is TGTGCCAGCAGTGACAGCCTGGCCCCCACTGAAGCTTTCTTT. Protein product: CASSDSLAPTEAFF.

The CDR3 sequence is CASSLTPGEREGLGQFF. In DNA form, the CDR3 reads TGTGCCAGCAGTTTAACCCCCGGGGAGCGGGAGGGCCTCGGGCAGTTCTTC. The gene calls are TRBV27 and TRBJ2-1; TRBD2 matches 10 bases. This CDR3 spans 17 amino acids. Germline V gene sequence: CDR1 MNHEY, CDR2 SMNVEV (reference sequence). V lost 2 bases to trimming and J lost 12 bases; unmatched junction nucleotides: 16.

This clonotype was picked up many times. The rearrangement uses TRBV29-1 and TRBJ2-3, with 8 positions matching TRBD2. The CDR3 runs 14 residues. V lost 7 bases and J lost 3; bases outside the gene matches: 9. CDR1 is SQVTM and CDR2 is ANQGSEA in the germline V gene. The CDR3 DNA reads as TGCAGCGCCGGGGGGGGGCTCGGTACAGATACGCAGTATTTT. Protein: CSAGGGLGTDTQYF.

The table lists this clonotype with a few counts. The genes are TRBV5-8 and TRBJ1-1; D is undetermined. Germline V CDR1 and CDR2: SGHTS, YDEGEE. V lost 4 bases, J lost 4 bases, and 17 bases lay in between. CDR3 length equals 15 residues. The CDR3 reads CASSRDDFWGTEAFF. The CDR3 DNA follows: TGTGCCAGCAGCCGTGACGACTTCTGGGGCACTGAAGCTTTCTTT.